This section outlines one TCR beta chain sequence together with its context. The antigen is unknown. Profiling relied on immunoSEQ multiplex PCR, and the TCRdb table lists in-frame clones only, not all of them. This sample yields approximately 150,000 clones, of which 80% to 95% are seen a single time; around 1.3% belongs to the top ten. The CDR3 runs 15 residues. Trimming took 5 bases from V and 2 from J, leaving 16 bases between them. This specimen belongs to a study of T cell responses to AZD1222 COVID-19 vaccine. Study-wide results and caveats: Donors were largely white British and mainly female; clonal diversity was possibly underestimated.

The sequence came from an adult in good health. The starting material was peripheral blood, obtained on day 0 of AZD1222 vaccination. The chain employs TRBV6-7 and TRBJ2-7, with D perhaps TRBD1 (6 bases). TRBV6-7 is recorded as an ORF, its role being uncertain. The CDR3 loop is CASSPCEGVAYEQYF. The CDR3 DNA follows: TGTGCCAGCAGTCCTTGTGAGGGGGTAGCCTACGAGCAGTACTTC.